This T cell receptor (beta chain) was captured in a study of blood T cell repertoires in COVID-19. On the study more broadly: T cells, B-cell-depleted T cells, or PBMCs provided the cDNA or gDNA that served as material.

This CDR3 contains 18 residues. CDR1 and CDR2 from the germline V gene are MNHEY and SMNVEV (reference sequence). V lost 11 bases to trimming and J lost 7 bases; unmatched junction nucleotides: 21. TCRdb keeps only in-frame clones here, not all; method: immunoSEQ multiplex PCR. The table records approximately 21,000 clones, 70% to 90% of them present only once. The clonotype comes from a human donor with active COVID-19. The donor label of this sample is uncertain. The chain employs TRBV27 and TRBJ2-2, with 11 bases aligning to TRBD2. The material sequenced was peripheral blood. The CDR3 protein is CASLARGIAGGPVGELFF. The CDR3 region has the DNA TGTGCCTCCCTGGCCAGGGGGATAGCGGGAGGGCCGGTCGGGGAGCTGTTTTTT.